The clone carrying this TCR beta chain appeared many times. What it binds is not known. Each TCR beta cDNA library carried unique molecular identifiers. One entry per CDR3 protein, called by TCRdb with MiXCR from the PCR reads. The sample shows about 200,000 distinct CDR3 sequences, 25% to 35% of them seen only once. From germline, CDR1 is SEHNR and CDR2 FQNEAQ (reference sequence). The CDR3 runs to 13 residues. The V gene lost 1 base and the J gene lost 6 bases, with 10 bases spanning the gap. These data belong to a study of post-analysis software for immune sequencing data. Points from the study as a whole: Patients showed TRBV5-6, TRBV5-1 and TRBV20-1 among four to six TRBV segments more frequent than in controls.

The sequenced material came from blood. The source is a girl aged 2 to 17 with multiple sclerosis. V and J are TRBV7-9 and TRBJ2-7; tentatively, D is TRBD1 (5 bases). CDR3 loop: CASSLGTSGEQYF. CDR3 nucleotide sequence: TGTGCCAGCAGCTTAGGGACATCGGGCGAGCAGTACTTC.